This TCR beta chain was observed in a study of blood T cell repertoires in COVID-19 (TCRdb year 2020). Regarding the study in general: Collaborator samples came from the United States, Italy and Spain and covered acute and convalescent phases of COVID-19. The repertoires were released in a freely available public database intended as a resource for research on the immune response to SARS-CoV-2. The prospective study material was composed of cDNA or gDNA derived from T cells, B-cell-depleted T cells, or PBMCs. The sample metadata nearly always contained a de-identified subject ID, COVID-19 status, age in years and sex. Where HLA class I and class II types were available, the types were taken from metadata supplied by the sample provider, not from assay-based typing. Samples came from the ongoing ImmuneRACE study (first 160 participants) plus 1,254 subjects from 6 global collaborators. Subjects who had been exposed to COVID-19, were actively infected with it, or had recovered from it provided the deeply sampled blood TCRbeta repertoires that made up the dataset. The investigation overall reported the following: Clinical and demographic metadata were provided uncurated, with the amount varying by source and participant.

The immunoSEQ Assay, a bias-controlled multiplex PCR, was used to amplify TCRbeta CDR3 regions from genomic DNA. Processing in the source paper ran as follows. Nucleated cell counts per sample were estimated from amplification of reference gene primers within the assay. Sequence reads were collapsed and filtered to measure the absolute abundance of every unique TCRbeta CDR3 rearrangement. For each sample, productive Simpson clonality was calculated by taking the square root of Simpson's diversity index across productive rearrangements. TCRdb took this table from immuneACCESS and kept in-frame rearrangements with V and J called. Such tables lack part of the clones; where checked against another copy, unresolved V genes explain under half of the gap, and the rest is unexplained. V and J calls and clone size are given by that table; D and trimming were obtained from the DNA. The table for this sample lists 15,000 to 20,000 clones; over 75% of them were counted only once. The top ten hold 26% of the sample.

The germline V gene supplies CDR1 SGHAT and CDR2 FQNNGV. Taken from cysteine to phenylalanine, the CDR3 has 14 residues. Only the CDR3 DNA stays, 42 bases, in frame from base 1. Germline trimming amounts to 4 bases on V and 9 bases on J, with 7 as the count of junction bases outside the gene matches. Each collaborating institution followed its own protocols to collect whole blood in K2EDTA tubes. For TCRbeta analysis, collaborators shipped samples in one of three forms: frozen whole blood, isolated PBMCs, or DNA extracted from either of those sample types. Note on this clone: There is no known antigen for this receptor. No much larger clone is present one base from it, and per-base qualities are unavailable.

Sequenced input: peripheral blood. The sequence was collected from a woman in her seventies with active COVID-19. The chain links TRBV11-2 with TRBJ2-7, with TRBD2 identical over 12 junction bases. The CDR3 is CASSSSGGGRGQYF. Read as DNA, the sequence is TGTGCCAGCAGCTCTAGCGGGGGGGGGCGCGGGCAGTACTTC.